The source of this T cell receptor (beta chain) is a study of TIL therapy for anti-PD-1-resistant metastatic lung cancer. Looking at the study overall: Most patients had lung adenocarcinoma.

Documented time point: pre-treatment sample, taken before nivolumab and TIL therapy. Pleural nodules or supraclavicular lymph nodes made up most of the excised metastases sampled. The CDR3 spans 13 residues. Germline loops: CDR1 SGDLS, CDR2 YYNGEE. V lost 1 base, J lost 4 bases, and 7 bases lay in between. This was the immunoSEQ v3 assay. Using immunoSEQ multiplex PCR, the repertoire was profiled, and TCRdb retains in-frame clones only, with some absent. The table shows approximately 12,000 clones, with 50% to 75% occurring only once. About this clone itself: Its antigen is not identified.

Overall study results and limits: This highly selected cohort may not generalize to typical lung cancer patients.

This TCR was recovered from a person aged 25-79 years with non-small cell lung cancer. The rearrangement joins TRBV9 to TRBJ2-3, with TRBD2 as a possible D gene (6 bases). The specimen was tumor tissue, collected at baseline. CDR3 protein: CASSVTSSDTQYF. For the CDR3, the DNA is TGTGCCAGCAGCGTAACTAGCTCAGATACGCAGTATTTT.